Reported below is one T cell receptor (beta chain). As yet, its antigen is unknown. This specimen comes from a study of cytomegalovirus exposure and HLA in healthy donors. Overall study results and limits: According to a subsequent analysis, TCR clusters identified in the first cohort showed a tendency to co-occur across the approximately 120 validation repertoires. A list of roughly 160 TCR beta chains associated with cytomegalovirus was given.

Clones were read by immunoSEQ multiplex PCR, and TCRdb kept only the in-frame ones, dropping some. This sample carries approximately 160,000 clones, 86% of them seen once, and the ten largest clones take around 6%. V gave up 3 bases and J gave up 4 bases, with 15 bases separating them. In germline, CDR1 is SGHRS, CDR2 YFSETQ. This CDR3 has 15 amino acids. Material: PBMCs. The TCR originated in a woman aged 30 to 39 in good health and CMV-seronegative. The chain has TRBV5-1 and TRBJ2-3; tentatively, D is TRBD1 (6 bases). DNA of the CDR3: TGCGCCAGCAGCTCAGAGGGGACATATGCAGATACGCAGTATTTT. It translates to CASSSEGTYADTQYF.